This T cell receptor beta chain appears in the sequencing data of a study of vaccination and CD4 T cells after COVID-19. On the study more broadly: Stimulation of cells relied on overlapping spike peptides derived from SARS-CoV-2, HCoV-NL63, HCoV-OC43 and HCoV-229E. Study-wide points: The study sampled relatively few convalescent patients and omitted early post-infection timepoints. From around 20 to 38, the median of SARS-CoV-2-reactive clonotypes rose without reaching significance.

Sequencing of DNA taken from cultured CD4+ T cells relied on the Oncomine TCR Beta short-read assay. Each CDR3 protein is one row after TCRdb ran MiXCR on the PCR reads. The data hold about 20,000 distinct CDR3 sequences, with less than 50% observed a single time. Treatment reported: approximately nine-day PBMC culture with coronavirus spike peptide pools or control peptides (ViraFEST assay). Of note for this clonotype: What it binds is unknown.

This sequence was found in a human donor who had recovered from COVID-19. Sequenced sample: CD4+ T cells from blood, cultured in vitro.

The CDR3 reads CSASGGRDTEAFF. In DNA form, the CDR3 reads TGCAGTGCTAGTGGAGGGAGGGATACTGAAGCTTTCTTT. The genes are TRBV20-1 and TRBJ1-1; D is ambiguous. This CDR3 spans 13 amino acids. The V gene's germline CDR1 is DFQATT and CDR2 SNEGSKA (reference sequence). V lost 3 bases, J lost 5 bases, and 13 bases lay in between.